The sequence of this T cell receptor (beta chain) was determined in a study of blood T cell repertoires in COVID-19. Across the whole study: Italy, Spain and the United States were the sources of the convalescent and acute COVID-19 samples. Sample material is recorded as cDNA or gDNA derived from T cells, B-cell-depleted T cells, or PBMCs.

V dropped 5 bases and J dropped 8; count of bases not matched to a gene: 6. This CDR3 is built from 14 residues. Germline V CDR1 and CDR2: SGHTA, FQGNSA. How the authors handled the data: Amplification from reference gene primers served as the basis for estimated nucleated cell counts. The data were produced by immunoSEQ multiplex PCR, yet TCRdb's version contains in-frame clones alone and is incomplete. The DNA was the basis for D and trimming; V, J and clone size are from that table. The table includes around 130,000 clones, approximately 90% detected once. The chain has TRBV7-2 and TRBJ1-4; 9 bases agree with TRBD1. This clonotype originated in a man between 65 and 80 years old with active or convalescent COVID-19. Material: peripheral blood. The DNA of the CDR3 is TGTGCCAGCAGCCAGGACAGGGGTTGGGAAAAACTGTTTTTT. The encoded protein is CASSQDRGWEKLFF.